These T cell receptor beta chains were read from a single sample in a study of CD8 T cells in Susac syndrome. TCRdb re-derived calls from the immunoSEQ multiplex PCR reads in MiXCR, one entry per CDR3 protein. The table has tens of thousands of distinct CDR3 sequences, roughly 93% seen once. The material sequenced was CD8+ T cells from PBMCs. All receptors come from a human donor in good health. The CDR3 runs from the conserved cysteine through the conserved F or W. Each record gives: D gene, V gene, J gene, clone size, CDR3 protein, CDR3 DNA. D genes are given only for firm matches. Clone sizes are given selectively: once, few, many, or a class where the clone is expanded.

TRBD1	TRBV2	TRBJ2-2	NA	CASSYTGVSLTGELFF	TGTGCCAGCAGTTATACAGGGGTCTCTCTCACCGGGGAGCTGTTTTTT
TRBD1	TRBV3-1	TRBJ2-1	NA	CASSPNPGQGHNEQFF	TGTGCCAGCAGCCCCAATCCGGGACAGGGTCACAATGAGCAGTTCTTC
NA	TRBV15	TRBJ2-3	NA	CATSRVGRTDTQYF	TGTGCCACCAGCAGAGTGGGGAGGACAGATACGCAGTATTTT
NA	TRBV10-1	TRBJ1-1	NA	CASSAGVMNTEAFF	TGCGCCAGCAGTGCGGGGGTCATGAACACTGAAGCTTTCTTT
NA	TRBV5-1	TRBJ2-1	NA	CASSLREWGNEQFF	TGCGCCAGCAGCTTGAGGGAGTGGGGAAATGAGCAGTTCTTC
TRBD2	TRBV4-1	TRBJ2-1	NA	CASSSKSGAGAYNEQFF	TGCGCCAGCAGCTCCAAGTCGGGAGCGGGAGCCTACAATGAGCAGTTCTTC
TRBD2	TRBV15	TRBJ2-3	NA	CATSRPSGPLTDTQYF	TGTGCCACCAGCAGGCCTAGCGGGCCACTCACAGATACGCAGTATTTT
NA	TRBV19	TRBJ1-5	NA	CASSPRQGYSNQPQHF	TGTGCCAGTAGTCCCCGTCAAGGCTATAGCAATCAGCCCCAGCATTTT
TRBD1	TRBV29-1	TRBJ2-7	once	CSVVGTAYEQYF	TGCAGCGTTGTAGGGACAGCCTACGAGCAGTACTTC
NA	TRBV27	TRBJ2-7	NA	CASSSIGTDFYEQYF	TGTGCCAGCAGTTCGATCGGGACGGACTTCTACGAGCAGTACTTC
NA	TRBV6-6	TRBJ1-1	NA	CASSYRTANTEAFF	TGTGCCAGCAGTTACCGGACAGCGAACACTGAAGCTTTCTTT
NA	TRBV28	TRBJ1-2	NA	CASSTDRIYGYTF	TGTGCCAGCAGTACGGACAGAATCTATGGCTACACCTTC
TRBD1	TRBV6-6	TRBJ2-2	NA	CATSEPGQGAGELFF	TGTGCCACATCCGAGCCGGGACAGGGGGCTGGGGAGCTGTTTTTT
NA	TRBV6-1	TRBJ2-7	few	CASKHLDEQYF	TGTGCCAGCAAACACCTCGACGAGCAGTACTTC
TRBD2	TRBV28	TRBJ2-7	NA	CASSLASGRHEQYF	TGTGCCAGCAGTTTGGCTAGCGGGCGCCACGAGCAGTACTTC
NA	TRBV7-2	TRBJ1-5	NA	CASSSAALGQPQHF	TGTGCCAGCAGCTCCGCAGCCCTGGGTCAGCCCCAGCATTTT
NA	TRBV7-9	TRBJ1-1	NA	CASSPTPDTEAFF	TGTGCCAGCAGCCCTACACCAGACACTGAAGCTTTCTTT
TRBD2	TRBV20-1	TRBJ2-2	NA	CSARGAGTGELFF	TGCAGTGCTAGGGGAGCGGGAACCGGGGAGCTGTTTTTT
TRBD2	TRBV4-1	TRBJ2-5	NA	CASSQVTPRTSEVETQYF	TGCGCCAGCAGCCAAGTTACCCCTAGGACTAGCGAAGTCGAGACCCAGTACTTC
NA	TRBV9	TRBJ2-7	NA	CASSSSEMAYEQYF	TGTGCCAGCAGCTCCTCCGAGATGGCCTACGAGCAGTACTTC
NA	TRBV7-6	TRBJ2-2	NA	CASSSEADSNTGELFF	TGTGCCAGCAGCTCCGAGGCGGACTCGAACACCGGGGAGCTGTTTTTT
NA	TRBV7-9	TRBJ2-7	NA	CASSPRDTRSSYEQYF	TGTGCCAGCAGCCCTCGGGACACCAGAAGCTCCTACGAGCAGTACTTC
NA	TRBV7-9	TRBJ2-5	NA	CASSQTGTENQETQYF	TGTGCCAGCAGCCAAACTGGGACGGAAAATCAAGAGACCCAGTACTTC
TRBD2	TRBV10-2	TRBJ2-7	NA	CASSGLAGGQYF	TGCGCCAGCAGTGGACTAGCGGGAGGGCAGTACTTC
NA	TRBV23-1	TRBJ1-1	NA	CASSQSMPRANRQAQMVNTEAFF	TGCGCCAGCAGTCAATCGATGCCGAGGGCGAACCGACAGGCGCAGATGGTGAACACTGAAGCTTTCTTT
NA	TRBV27	TRBJ2-5	NA	CASSLTSGAGEETQYF	TGTGCCAGCAGTTTAACATCCGGGGCAGGGGAAGAGACCCAGTACTTC
NA	TRBV7-9	TRBJ2-3	NA	CASSSPQTIADTQYF	TGTGCCAGCAGCTCCCCCCAGACAATCGCGGATACGCAGTATTTT
NA	TRBV27	TRBJ2-1	once	CASSHPGLLLDEQFF	TGTGCCAGCAGCCACCCGGGACTCTTACTCGATGAGCAGTTCTTC
NA	TRBV20-1	TRBJ2-1	NA	CSARSYPLGADLNEQFF	TGCAGTGCTAGATCTTACCCTCTAGGGGCCGACCTCAATGAGCAGTTCTTC
NA	TRBV28	TRBJ2-3	NA	CASSLAGPPTDTQYF	TGTGCCAGCAGTTTAGCGGGGCCACCCACAGATACGCAGTATTTT
NA	TRBV29-1	TRBJ2-7	NA	CSVEVGGYEQYF	TGCAGCGTTGAAGTAGGGGGCTACGAGCAGTACTTC
TRBD2	TRBV18	TRBJ2-1	few	CASSLLAGPYNEQFF	TGTGCCAGCTCACTACTAGCGGGACCATACAATGAGCAGTTCTTC
NA	TRBV7-9	TRBJ2-1	NA	CASSLGKNEQFF	TGTGCCAGCAGCCTAGGGAAGAATGAGCAGTTCTTC
TRBD1	TRBV7-6	TRBJ1-3	NA	CASSFTKTGEGNTIYF	TGTGCCAGCAGCTTTACGAAGACAGGGGAGGGAAACACCATATATTTT
TRBD2	TRBV13	TRBJ2-7	once	CASSRTSGATYEQYF	TGTGCCAGCAGCCGAACTAGCGGGGCCACCTACGAGCAGTACTTC
NA	TRBV29-1	TRBJ1-1	NA	CSVPAGEVTEAFF	TGCAGCGTTCCCGCAGGGGAAGTCACTGAAGCTTTCTTT
NA	TRBV5-1	TRBJ2-7	NA	CASSLDGASYEQYF	TGCGCCAGCAGCTTGGACGGGGCCTCCTACGAGCAGTACTTC
NA	TRBV4-1	TRBJ2-1	once	CASSQDPLPNEQFF	TGCGCCAGCAGCCAAGACCCCCTCCCCAATGAGCAGTTCTTC
TRBD2	TRBV7-9	TRBJ2-5	NA	CASSSLSSGRALETQYF	TGTGCCAGCAGCTCGCTCTCTAGCGGGAGGGCCTTGGAGACCCAGTACTTC
NA	TRBV18	TRBJ2-7	NA	CASSPPAMIYEQYF	TGTGCCAGCTCACCACCAGCGATGATCTACGAGCAGTACTTC
NA	TRBV27	TRBJ2-4	NA	CATSALGKNIQYF	TGTGCCACGAGCGCGTTGGGCAAAAACATTCAGTACTTC
NA	TRBV28	TRBJ1-5	NA	CASSLPGLNQPQHF	TGTGCCAGCAGTTTACCAGGGCTCAATCAGCCCCAGCATTTT
NA	TRBV6-2/TRBV6-3	TRBJ2-7	NA	CASSFGHEQYF	TGTGCCAGCAGCTTCGGGCACGAGCAGTACTTC
NA	TRBV5-1	TRBJ2-7	NA	CASGDDLTYEQYF	TGCGCCAGCGGAGATGACTTGACCTACGAGCAGTACTTC
TRBD2	TRBV19	TRBJ2-1	once	CASGLAERGEQFF	TGTGCCTCGGGACTAGCGGAGAGGGGTGAGCAGTTCTTC
NA	TRBV4-2	TRBJ2-1	NA	CASSQDWGAPHNEQFF	TGTGCCAGCAGCCAAGATTGGGGGGCACCCCACAATGAGCAGTTCTTC
NA	TRBV19	TRBJ2-7	few	CASSIDPQTAVYEQYF	TGTGCCAGTAGTATAGACCCCCAGACTGCAGTCTACGAGCAGTACTTC
NA	TRBV11-2	TRBJ2-4	NA	CASSLKIGAVQYF	TGTGCCAGCAGCTTAAAAATCGGGGCGGTTCAGTACTTC
NA	TRBV20-1	TRBJ1-2	once	CSARVPGVGYTF	TGCAGTGCTAGAGTACCCGGGGTTGGCTACACCTTC
TRBD2	TRBV7-7	TRBJ2-7	NA	CASSFWTSGSPYEQYF	TGTGCTAGCAGCTTTTGGACTAGCGGGAGCCCCTACGAGCAGTACTTC
TRBD1	TRBV13	TRBJ1-2	NA	CASSLYITGANYGYTF	TGTGCCAGCAGCTTATACATCACAGGGGCTAACTATGGCTACACCTTC